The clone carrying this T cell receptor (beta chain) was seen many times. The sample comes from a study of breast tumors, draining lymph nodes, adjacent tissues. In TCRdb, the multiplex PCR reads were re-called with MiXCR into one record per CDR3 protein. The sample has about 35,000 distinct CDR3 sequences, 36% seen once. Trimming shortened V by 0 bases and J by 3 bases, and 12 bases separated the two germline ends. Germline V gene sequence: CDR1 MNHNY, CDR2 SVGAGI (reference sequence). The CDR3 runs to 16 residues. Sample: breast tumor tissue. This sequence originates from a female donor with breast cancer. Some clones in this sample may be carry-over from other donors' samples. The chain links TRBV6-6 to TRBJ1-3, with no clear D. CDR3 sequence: CASSYSSLGIGNTIYF. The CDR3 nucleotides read TGTGCCAGCAGTTACTCGAGTCTAGGGATTGGAAACACCATATATTTT.